A single sample gave rise to the 2 T cell receptor beta chains below, sequenced in a study of blood T cell repertoires in COVID-19. Some clones are missing from TCRdb's copy, which holds only in-frame ones; the method was immunoSEQ multiplex PCR. Here the sample spans under 250,000 clones, about nine tenths being singletons. The sequencing input was peripheral blood. Receptors were obtained from a woman aged 60 to 75 with acute or convalescent COVID-19.

The chain has TRBV7-9 and TRBJ1-2; D is undetermined. The length of the CDR3 is 13 residues. The V end was cut by 1 base, the J end by 7 bases, with 10 bases between. In germline, CDR1 is SEHNR, CDR2 FQNEAQ (reference sequence). DNA of the CDR3: TGTGCCAGCAGCTTAGTACCCGGTTCTGGCTACACCTTC. It yields the protein CASSLVPGSGYTF. Based on the CDR3 plus reference TRBV7-9 and TRBJ1-2, the full variable domain is DTGVSQNPRHKITKRGQNVTFRCDPISEHNRLYWYRQTLGQGPEFLTYFQNEAQLEKSRLLSDRFSAERPKGSFSTLEIQRTEQGDSAMYLCASSLVPGSGYTFGSGTRLTVV.

This chain links TRBV27 with TRBJ1-5, with D unclear. This CDR3 spans 14 amino acids. The germline V gene has CDR1 MNHEY and CDR2 SMNVEV (reference sequence). Trimming removed 5 bases at V and 4 bases at J, with 12 bases between. The CDR3 sequence: CASSPKRANQPQHF. CDR3 DNA: TGTGCCAGCAGTCCCAAGAGGGCGAATCAGCCCCAGCATTTT.